The T cell receptor beta chain described here comes from a study of glioma-infiltrating T cells. Study-level results: Very few CDR3 sequences were shared between tissue and blood. Gliomas, especially low-grade, showed above-expected tissue-blood divergence; non-neoplastic patients showed below.

As concerns this clonotype: Its antigen is not known.

Amplification of TCR alpha and beta CDR3 regions from RNA used iRepertoire nested multiplex PCR. For one-step reverse transcription and amplification, about 90-400 ng of tissue mRNA or PBMC total RNA was used. TCRdb used MiXCR to reprocess the multiplex PCR reads, holding one entry per CDR3 protein. The sample holds more than 110,000 distinct CDR3 sequences; around 40% are singletons and the top ten take roughly 20%. This CDR3 spans 12 amino acids. Germline CDR1 reads MNHNS; CDR2 reads SASEGT. The V gene lost 6 bases and the J gene lost 2 bases, with 8 bases spanning the gap. This clonotype was sampled from a human donor with low-grade glioma or glioblastoma, undergoing nonglioma brain surgery, or in good health (not recorded which). Sequencing was done on a sample of glioma tissue, nonneoplastic brain tissue, or PBMCs (not recorded which). The V call is TRBV6-1, the J call TRBJ2-7, with D hard to call. Written as DNA, the CDR3 is TGTGCCAGCAGCCGCAATACCTACGAGCAGTACTTC. Translating it yields CASSRNTYEQYF.